The 9 T cell receptor beta chains given below trace back to one sample, sequenced in a study of lymphopenia after photon versus proton radiotherapy. Clones were sequenced by immunoSEQ multiplex PCR, and TCRdb holds only the in-frame ones, with some missing. Here the sample spans about 64,000 clones, around 90% being singletons. The sample was peripheral blood, taken from a patient treated with proton-based radiotherapy. The origin of the receptors is a man at least 80 years old with esophageal cancer.

This chain connects TRBV6-6 to TRBJ1-5; tentative D call: TRBD1 (6 bases). V lost 6 bases and J lost 7, with 16 bases in between. Germline loops: CDR1 MNHNY, CDR2 SVGAGI (reference sequence). CDR3 size: 14 residues. CDR3 protein: CASRGAREIQPQHF. In DNA form, the CDR3 reads TGTGCCAGCAGGGGGGCCAGGGAAATCCAGCCCCAGCATTTT.

This sequence joins TRBV11-3 and TRBJ2-2; D gene unclear. The V and J ends lost 2 bases and 5 bases respectively, with 15 bases between them. The length of the CDR3 is 16 residues. The germline gives CDR1 SGHNT, CDR2 YENEEA. The CDR3 coding sequence is TGTGCCAGCAGCTTACACATAGGGCAAGTGACCGGGGAGCTGTTTTTT. This gives the protein CASSLHIGQVTGELFF.

The chain combines TRBV10-1 with TRBJ2-2, with D perhaps matching TRBD2 (5 bases). This CDR3 spans 16 amino acids. V was shortened by 5 bases and J by 1 base, with 14 bases between the two germline ends. The germline V gene has CDR1 WNHNN and CDR2 SYGVQD (reference sequence). CDR3 in amino acids: CASSKGASKNTGELFF. CDR3 DNA: TGCGCCAGCAGTAAGGGCGCTAGCAAGAACACCGGGGAGCTGTTTTTT.

The chain links TRBV6-6 to TRBJ2-3; 7 nucleotides agree with TRBD1. CDR3 size: 14 residues. Germline assignment: CDR1 MNHNY and CDR2 SVGAGI (reference sequence). V lost 5 bases to trimming and J lost 6 bases; unmatched junction nucleotides: 8. The CDR3 nucleotides read TGTGCCAGCAGTGACAGGGAGAGGGGTGATACGCAGTATTTT. Translating gives CASSDRERGDTQYF.

The chain uses TRBV9 and TRBJ1-2; no clear D gene. V was pared by 4 bases and J by 2 bases, with 12 bases between. CDR3 size: 14 residues. Germline V CDR1 and CDR2: SGDLS, YYNGEE. DNA for the CDR3: TGTGCCAGCAGCCCCCTGAGTACGAACTATGGCTACACCTTC. The encoded protein is CASSPLSTNYGYTF.

The chain's CDR3 is CASSVEQGAGEQYF. CDR3 coding DNA: TGTGCCAGCAGTGTTGAACAGGGGGCGGGCGAGCAGTACTTC. This chain joins TRBV6-4 and TRBJ2-7; TRBD1 matches 9 bases. The V gene end was trimmed by 4 bases and the J gene end by 6 bases; junction bases not matched to a gene: 7. The CDR3 extends over 14 amino acids. The germline V gene encodes CDR1 MRHNA and CDR2 SNTAGT.

This chain uses TRBV27 with TRBJ1-3; no clear D. The CDR3 has 20 amino acids. CDR1 is MNHEY, CDR2 SMNVEV, per germline (reference sequence). V gave up 3 bases and J gave up 0 bases, with 24 bases separating them. This CDR3 is CASSFPSNIREGDSGNTIYF. In DNA, the CDR3 is TGTGCCAGCAGTTTTCCCTCGAATATTCGGGAGGGTGACTCTGGAAACACCATATATTTT.

The J gene is TRBJ1-3, the V gene TRBV5-4; TRBD1 matches at 7 bases. The CDR3 is 17 amino acids. V lost 4 bases and J lost 0; bases outside the gene matches: 10. Looked up from germline, CDR1 is SGHNT and CDR2 is YYREEE (reference sequence). CDR3 protein: CASSQAFGTDSGNTIYF. Written as DNA, the CDR3 is TGTGCCAGCAGCCAAGCGTTCGGGACAGACTCTGGAAACACCATATATTTT.

V usage is TRBV4-3 and J usage is TRBJ1-2; no clear D. The germline V gene has CDR1 LGHNA and CDR2 YSLEER. Trimming removed 0 bases from V and 6 bases from J, with 11 bases in between. This CDR3 is built from 14 residues. DNA of the CDR3: TGCGCCAGCAGCCAAGATGGGCGGCTCAATGGCTACACCTTC. Amino acids: CASSQDGRLNGYTF.